The clone carrying this TCR beta chain has more than one count but fewer than ten. These data belong to a study of response to subunit inactivated influenza vaccine. The V end lost 3 bases, the J end lost 10 bases, and 21 bases lay between the germline ends. Germline-derived CDR1 and CDR2 are LNHNV and YYDKDF (reference sequence). CDR3 length: 16 amino acids. TCRdb reanalysed the RT-PCR reads using MiXCR and keeps one entry per CDR3 protein. There are more than 400,000 distinct CDR3 sequences in the sample; 6% to 9% occur only once, and 10% to 15% lies in the top ten. The sequenced sample was PBMCs from blood, obtained roughly 24 months after vaccination. V and J are TRBV15 and TRBJ1-4, with D maybe TRBD1 (5 bases). The source is a man between 50 and 69 years old who received an inactivated influenza vaccine. The DNA of the CDR3 is TGTGCCACCAGCAGGGAACAGATGAAAGGGGATGGAAAACTGTTTTTT. It translates to CATSREQMKGDGKLFF.